This section outlines one T cell receptor beta chain sequence together with its context. These data belong to a study of T-cell memory formation after mild COVID-19. 5'RACE primed from the constant segment yielded TCR alpha and TCR beta cDNA libraries bearing sample barcodes and UMIs. From the 5' RACE reads, TCRdb called clonotypes with MiXCR, one entry per CDR3 protein. The table shows a few hundred thousand distinct CDR3 sequences, with 15% to 20% occurring only once. The sequence came from a man between 18 and 29 years old who had mild COVID-19 (a few samples of this study predate the infection). Cell type and time point are not known. Sequenced input: PBMCs or a T cell subset sorted from them (not recorded which).

The CDR3 sequence is CASSPLPGGPGELFF. The CDR3 bases are TGTGCCAGCAGTCCCCTTCCCGGGGGGCCCGGGGAGCTGTTTTTT. The chain joins TRBV12-3 or TRBV12-4 to TRBJ2-2; a possible D gene is TRBD2 (7 bases). The CDR3 loop spans 15 amino acids. V lost 5 bases and J lost 6, with 16 bases in between.